Listed below are T cell receptor beta chains from one sample, sequenced in a study of cytomegalovirus exposure and HLA in healthy donors. Method: immunoSEQ multiplex PCR; TCRdb's copy keeps in-frame clones and lacks some. Of some 160,000 clones in the sample, about 80% were seen once. Source material: PBMCs. These receptors were taken from a man aged 60 to 75 in good health and CMV-seronegative. CDR3s include the opening cysteine and the closing phenylalanine or tryptophan. D genes are given only for firm matches. Some rows mark clone size as missing; the rest say once, few, many or name a class of expanded clone.

d_call: NA; j_call: TRBJ2-2; v_call: TRBV6-6; clone_size: NA; cdr3_aa: CASSSPEGVGTGELFF; cdr3_nt: TGTGCCAGCAGTTCCCCCGAGGGGGTGGGCACCGGGGAGCTGTTTTTT
d_call: TRBD1; j_call: TRBJ1-2; v_call: TRBV29-1; clone_size: NA; cdr3_aa: CSGLDRGGGYTF; cdr3_nt: TGCAGCGGCCTGGACAGGGGAGGTGGCTACACCTTC
d_call: TRBD1; j_call: TRBJ2-1; v_call: TRBV2; clone_size: NA; cdr3_aa: CASSSEGQGLHEQFF; cdr3_nt: TGTGCCAGCAGCTCCGAGGGACAGGGGCTACATGAGCAGTTCTTC
d_call: NA; j_call: TRBJ1-3; v_call: TRBV6-1; clone_size: NA; cdr3_aa: CATLTELSGNTIYF; cdr3_nt: TGTGCCACCTTGACAGAGCTCTCTGGAAACACCATATATTTT
d_call: TRBD1; j_call: TRBJ2-7; v_call: TRBV10-3; clone_size: NA; cdr3_aa: CATRTGAGSYEQYF; cdr3_nt: TGTGCCACAAGGACAGGGGCAGGCTCCTACGAGCAGTACTTC
d_call: NA; j_call: TRBJ2-7; v_call: TRBV7-2; clone_size: few; cdr3_aa: CASSFDSYYEQYF; cdr3_nt: TGTGCCAGCAGCTTTGACAGCTACTACGAGCAGTACTTC
d_call: NA; j_call: TRBJ2-5; v_call: TRBV27; clone_size: NA; cdr3_aa: CASSLSIPGSRETQYF; cdr3_nt: TGTGCCAGCAGTTTATCGATACCAGGGTCCCGAGAGACCCAGTACTTC
d_call: NA; j_call: TRBJ1-4; v_call: TRBV15; clone_size: NA; cdr3_aa: CATSRDLGGGLRAKLFF; cdr3_nt: TGTGCCACCAGCAGAGATCTGGGGGGAGGCCTTCGGGCAAAACTGTTTTTT
d_call: NA; j_call: TRBJ2-2; v_call: TRBV27; clone_size: few; cdr3_aa: CASSFSTLNTGELFF; cdr3_nt: TGTGCCAGCAGTTTTAGCACTCTGAACACCGGGGAGCTGTTTTTT
d_call: NA; j_call: TRBJ2-5; v_call: TRBV9; clone_size: NA; cdr3_aa: CASSVLPAGSQETQYF; cdr3_nt: TGTGCCAGCAGCGTCCTCCCTGCGGGGAGCCAAGAGACCCAGTACTTC
d_call: NA; j_call: TRBJ2-2; v_call: TRBV5-1; clone_size: NA; cdr3_aa: CASSRSPTSTGELFF; cdr3_nt: TGCGCCAGCAGCCGGTCCCCCACCTCTACCGGGGAGCTGTTTTTT
d_call: TRBD2; j_call: TRBJ2-2; v_call: TRBV7-3; clone_size: NA; cdr3_aa: CASSPQGLAGAGELFF; cdr3_nt: TGTGCCAGCAGCCCCCAGGGACTAGCGGGAGCCGGGGAGCTGTTTTTT
d_call: TRBD1; j_call: TRBJ1-1; v_call: TRBV6-1; clone_size: few; cdr3_aa: CASSDRGDTEAFF; cdr3_nt: TGTGCCAGCAGTGACAGGGGGGACACTGAAGCTTTCTTT
d_call: TRBD1; j_call: TRBJ1-4; v_call: TRBV19; clone_size: once; cdr3_aa: CASRPTGGGNEKLFF; cdr3_nt: TGTGCCAGTAGACCTACAGGGGGGGGGAATGAAAAACTGTTTTTT
d_call: TRBD1; j_call: TRBJ2-2; v_call: TRBV11-3; clone_size: NA; cdr3_aa: CASSPGQGGTGELFF; cdr3_nt: TGTGCCAGCAGCCCGGGACAGGGTGGTACCGGGGAGCTGTTTTTT
d_call: TRBD2; j_call: TRBJ2-3; v_call: TRBV11-3; clone_size: NA; cdr3_aa: CASSLGLAGRTDTQYF; cdr3_nt: TGTGCCAGCAGCTTAGGACTAGCGGGGCGCACAGATACGCAGTATTTT
d_call: NA; j_call: TRBJ2-1; v_call: TRBV6-1; clone_size: NA; cdr3_aa: CASSENFNEQFF; cdr3_nt: TGTGCCAGCAGTGAAAACTTCAATGAGCAGTTCTTC
d_call: TRBD1; j_call: TRBJ2-2; v_call: TRBV7-6; clone_size: NA; cdr3_aa: CASRPTGQSGGTGELFF; cdr3_nt: TGTGCCAGCAGGCCGACGGGACAGTCTGGGGGAACCGGGGAGCTGTTTTTT
d_call: NA; j_call: TRBJ1-2; v_call: TRBV5-4; clone_size: NA; cdr3_aa: CASTHPDRSINGYTF; cdr3_nt: TGTGCCAGCACCCACCCCGACAGGTCTATAAATGGCTACACCTTC
d_call: NA; j_call: TRBJ2-1; v_call: TRBV6-1; clone_size: NA; cdr3_aa: CASSGLSSYNEQFF; cdr3_nt: TGTGCCAGCAGTGGCCTGAGCTCCTACAATGAGCAGTTCTTC
d_call: TRBD2; j_call: TRBJ2-3; v_call: TRBV6-1; clone_size: NA; cdr3_aa: CASSPTSGGSDTQYF; cdr3_nt: TGTGCCAGCAGTCCGACTAGCGGGGGGTCGGATACGCAGTATTTT
d_call: NA; j_call: TRBJ1-1; v_call: TRBV11-2; clone_size: NA; cdr3_aa: CASSLRGLSAGTEAFF; cdr3_nt: TGTGCCAGCAGCTTAAGGGGACTATCCGCGGGGACTGAAGCTTTCTTT
d_call: NA; j_call: TRBJ1-2; v_call: TRBV7-9; clone_size: NA; cdr3_aa: CAYDGGNYGYTF; cdr3_nt: TGTGCTTATGACGGGGGTAACTATGGCTACACCTTC
d_call: TRBD1; j_call: TRBJ2-3; v_call: TRBV14; clone_size: NA; cdr3_aa: CASSPRTGGMDTQYF; cdr3_nt: TGTGCCAGCAGCCCACGGACAGGGGGGATGGATACGCAGTATTTT
d_call: NA; j_call: TRBJ2-1; v_call: TRBV5-6; clone_size: once; cdr3_aa: CASSPPMIGVEQFF; cdr3_nt: TGTGCCAGCAGCCCCCCAATGATAGGGGTGGAGCAGTTCTTC
d_call: TRBD1; j_call: TRBJ2-1; v_call: TRBV5-1; clone_size: NA; cdr3_aa: CASSPRQGLYNEQFF; cdr3_nt: TGCGCCAGCAGCCCCCGACAGGGGCTTTACAATGAGCAGTTCTTC
d_call: NA; j_call: TRBJ2-3; v_call: TRBV19; clone_size: few; cdr3_aa: CASSMSGTDTQYF; cdr3_nt: TGTGCCAGTAGTATGAGCGGCACAGATACGCAGTATTTT
d_call: TRBD2; j_call: TRBJ2-1; v_call: TRBV12-5; clone_size: once; cdr3_aa: CASVNDNGGAGEQFF; cdr3_nt: TGTGCTAGTGTCAATGATAACGGGGGGGCCGGTGAGCAGTTCTTC
d_call: TRBD2; j_call: TRBJ2-1; v_call: TRBV11-3; clone_size: few; cdr3_aa: CASSPEPGGGYNEQFF; cdr3_nt: TGTGCCAGCAGCCCTGAGCCGGGGGGAGGATACAATGAGCAGTTCTTC
d_call: TRBD1; j_call: TRBJ1-6; v_call: TRBV5-6; clone_size: once; cdr3_aa: CASSFVDRGSNSPLHF; cdr3_nt: TGTGCCAGCAGCTTTGTCGACAGGGGAAGTAATTCACCCCTCCACTTT
d_call: NA; j_call: TRBJ1-1; v_call: TRBV15; clone_size: few; cdr3_aa: CATSVGQEAFF; cdr3_nt: TGTGCCACCAGCGTGGGCCAAGAAGCTTTCTTT
d_call: NA; j_call: TRBJ1-1; v_call: TRBV7-8; clone_size: NA; cdr3_aa: CASSLASLMNTEAFF; cdr3_nt: TGTGCCAGCAGCTTAGCGTCCCTAATGAACACTGAAGCTTTCTTT
d_call: NA; j_call: TRBJ2-5; v_call: TRBV5-1; clone_size: once; cdr3_aa: CASSLRQGGMETQYF; cdr3_nt: TGCGCCAGCAGCTTGAGGCAGGGTGGAATGGAGACCCAGTACTTC
d_call: NA; j_call: TRBJ2-5; v_call: TRBV6-5; clone_size: NA; cdr3_aa: CASTRGGPDQETQYF; cdr3_nt: TGTGCCAGCACCCGCGGCGGGCCCGACCAAGAGACCCAGTACTTC
d_call: NA; j_call: TRBJ2-1; v_call: TRBV5-1; clone_size: NA; cdr3_aa: CASSGSWRNSYNEQFF; cdr3_nt: TGCGCCAGCAGCGGGAGTTGGCGGAACTCCTACAATGAGCAGTTCTTC
d_call: NA; j_call: TRBJ1-2; v_call: TRBV5-4; clone_size: NA; cdr3_aa: CASSQEPASYGYTF; cdr3_nt: TGTGCCAGCAGCCAGGAACCGGCAAGTTATGGCTACACCTTC
d_call: TRBD1; j_call: TRBJ2-4; v_call: TRBV2; clone_size: NA; cdr3_aa: CASSLDRGPDIQYF; cdr3_nt: TGTGCCAGCAGCCTGGACAGGGGGCCTGACATTCAGTACTTC
d_call: NA; j_call: TRBJ1-4; v_call: TRBV2; clone_size: NA; cdr3_aa: CASRGIGEKLFF; cdr3_nt: TGTGCCAGCCGGGGTATAGGTGAAAAACTGTTTTTT
d_call: NA; j_call: TRBJ2-1; v_call: TRBV11-3; clone_size: NA; cdr3_aa: CASSQSTAGDEQFF; cdr3_nt: TGTGCCAGCAGCCAATCGACAGCAGGCGATGAGCAGTTCTTC
d_call: TRBD1; j_call: TRBJ2-7; v_call: TRBV5-7; clone_size: NA; cdr3_aa: CASSMDRVSREQYF; cdr3_nt: TGTGCCAGCAGCATGGACAGGGTTTCTCGGGAGCAGTACTTC